This TCR beta chain was identified in a study of CD8+CD57+ T cells in acquired aplastic anemia. Overall study context: Sorting CD4+ and CD8+ cells gave DNA averaging approximately 3 ug.

Profiling of TCR beta VDJ combinations and CDR3 sequences used genomic DNA as template. TCRdb re-called the reads through MiXCR, storing one row per CDR3 protein. The sample has 400,000 to 600,000 distinct CDR3 sequences, around 30% seen once. The CDR3 runs 12 residues. The germline V gene has CDR1 SQVTM and CDR2 ANQGSEA. The sequenced patients had an expansion of CD8+CD57+ cells seen by flow cytometry. All patients had severe acquired aplastic anemia. Findings of the study overall: Patients and controls turned out to have approximately 29 CD8+ CDR3 sequences in common.

This clonotype has just one count. The antigen is unknown. A read error may produce the germline difference seen at one junction end. Sequencing was performed on sorted CD4+, CD8+, or CD8+CD57+ T cells (not recorded which) from PBMCs. The rearrangement links TRBV29-1 to TRBJ1-2, with TRBD1 matching over 10 bases. This TCR derives from a human donor with aplastic anemia. CDR3 nucleotides: TGCAGCGTTGATAGGGACAGGGGAGGCTACGCCTTC. This gives the protein CSVDRDRGGYAF.